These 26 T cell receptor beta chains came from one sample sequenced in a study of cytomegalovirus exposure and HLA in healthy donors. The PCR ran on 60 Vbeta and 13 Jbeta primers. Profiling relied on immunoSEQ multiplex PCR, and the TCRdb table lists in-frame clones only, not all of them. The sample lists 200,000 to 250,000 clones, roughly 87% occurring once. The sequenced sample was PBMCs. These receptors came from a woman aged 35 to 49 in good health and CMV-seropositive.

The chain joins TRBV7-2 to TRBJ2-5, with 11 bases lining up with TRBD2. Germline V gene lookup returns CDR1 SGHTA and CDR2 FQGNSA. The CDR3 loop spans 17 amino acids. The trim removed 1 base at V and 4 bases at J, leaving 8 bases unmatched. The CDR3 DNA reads TGTGCCAGCAGCTTAGGTCTTAGCGGGAGGGCGGGAGAGACCCAGTACTTC. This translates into CASSLGLSGRAGETQYF.

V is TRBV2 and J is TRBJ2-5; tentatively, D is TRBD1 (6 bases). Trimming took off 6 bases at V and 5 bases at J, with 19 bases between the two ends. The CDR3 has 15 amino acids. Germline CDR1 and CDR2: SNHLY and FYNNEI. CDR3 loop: CASRPTLGGRETQYF. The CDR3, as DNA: TGTGCCAGCAGACCCACCCTAGGGGGTCGGGAGACCCAGTACTTC.

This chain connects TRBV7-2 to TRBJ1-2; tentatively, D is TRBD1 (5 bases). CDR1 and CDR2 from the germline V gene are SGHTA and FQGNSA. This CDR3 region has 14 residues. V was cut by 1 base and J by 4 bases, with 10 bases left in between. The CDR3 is CASSLDQGSYGYTF. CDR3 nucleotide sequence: TGTGCCAGCAGCTTAGATCAGGGAAGCTATGGCTACACCTTC.

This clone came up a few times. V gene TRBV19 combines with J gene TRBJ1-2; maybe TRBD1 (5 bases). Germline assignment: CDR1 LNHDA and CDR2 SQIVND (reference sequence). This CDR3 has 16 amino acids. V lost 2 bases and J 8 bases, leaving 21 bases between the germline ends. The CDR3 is CASSITPGGTEEGYTF. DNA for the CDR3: TGTGCCAGTAGTATAACCCCCGGGGGGACCGAAGAGGGCTACACCTTC.

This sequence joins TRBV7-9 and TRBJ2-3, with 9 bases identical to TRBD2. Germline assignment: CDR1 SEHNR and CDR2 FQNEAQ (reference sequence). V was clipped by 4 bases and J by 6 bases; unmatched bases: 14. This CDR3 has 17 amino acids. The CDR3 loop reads CASSSLWREGPGDTQYF. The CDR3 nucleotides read TGTGCCAGCAGCTCCCTCTGGCGGGAGGGCCCCGGGGATACGCAGTATTTT.

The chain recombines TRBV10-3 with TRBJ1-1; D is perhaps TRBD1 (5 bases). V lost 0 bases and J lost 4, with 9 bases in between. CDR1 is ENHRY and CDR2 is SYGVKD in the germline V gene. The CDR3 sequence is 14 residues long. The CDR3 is CAISESGGITEAFF. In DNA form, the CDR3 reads TGTGCCATCAGTGAGTCGGGGGGGATCACTGAAGCTTTCTTT.

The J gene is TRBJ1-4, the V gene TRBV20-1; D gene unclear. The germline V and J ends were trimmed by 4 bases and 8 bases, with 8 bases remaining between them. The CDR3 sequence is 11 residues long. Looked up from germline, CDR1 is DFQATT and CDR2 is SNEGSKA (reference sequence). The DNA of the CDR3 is TGCAGTGCTAAGCTACAGGAAAAACTGTTTTTT. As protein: CSAKLQEKLFF.

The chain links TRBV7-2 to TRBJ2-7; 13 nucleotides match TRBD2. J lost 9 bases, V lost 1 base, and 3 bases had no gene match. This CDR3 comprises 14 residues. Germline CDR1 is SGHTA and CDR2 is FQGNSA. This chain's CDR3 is CASSLGTSGSRQYF. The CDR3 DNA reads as TGTGCCAGCAGCTTAGGGACTAGCGGGAGTAGGCAGTACTTC.

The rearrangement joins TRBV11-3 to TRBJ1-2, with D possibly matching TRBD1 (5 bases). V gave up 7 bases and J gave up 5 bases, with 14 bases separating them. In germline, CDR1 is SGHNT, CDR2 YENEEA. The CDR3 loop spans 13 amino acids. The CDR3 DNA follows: TGTGCCAGCACCGGAAGGGGATGGTATGGCTACACCTTC. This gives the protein CASTGRGWYGYTF.

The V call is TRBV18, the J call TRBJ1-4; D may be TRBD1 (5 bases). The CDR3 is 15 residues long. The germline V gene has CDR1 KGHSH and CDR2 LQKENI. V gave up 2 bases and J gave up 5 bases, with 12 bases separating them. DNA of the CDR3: TGTGCCAGCTCACCAGGGGGGGACCACAATGAAAAACTGTTTTTT. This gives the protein CASSPGGDHNEKLFF.

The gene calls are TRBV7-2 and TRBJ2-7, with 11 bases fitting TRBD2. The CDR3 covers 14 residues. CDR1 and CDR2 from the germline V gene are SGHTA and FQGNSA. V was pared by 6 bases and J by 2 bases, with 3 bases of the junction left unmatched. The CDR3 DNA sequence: TGTGCCAGCAGACTAGCGGGGGCCACCTACGAGCAGTACTTC. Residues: CASRLAGATYEQYF.

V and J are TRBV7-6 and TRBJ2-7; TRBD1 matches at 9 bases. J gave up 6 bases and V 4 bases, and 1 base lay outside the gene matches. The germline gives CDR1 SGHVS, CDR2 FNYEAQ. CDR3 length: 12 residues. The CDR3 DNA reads TGTGCCAGCAGCTCGACAGGGGGCGAGCAGTACTTC. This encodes CASSSTGGEQYF.

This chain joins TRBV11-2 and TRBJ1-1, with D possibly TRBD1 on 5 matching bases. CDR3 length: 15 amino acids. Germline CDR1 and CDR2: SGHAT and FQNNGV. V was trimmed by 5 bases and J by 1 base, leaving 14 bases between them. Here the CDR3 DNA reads TGTGCCAGCAGCCCGGACGGGAGGGGGAACACTGAAGCTTTCTTT. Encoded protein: CASSPDGRGNTEAFF.

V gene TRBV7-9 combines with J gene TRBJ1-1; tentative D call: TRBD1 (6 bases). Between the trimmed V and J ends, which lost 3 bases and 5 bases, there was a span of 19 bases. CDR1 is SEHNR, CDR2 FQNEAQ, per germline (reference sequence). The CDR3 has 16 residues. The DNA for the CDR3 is TGTGCCAGCAGCTTTCTAGGGGGTAACAGGAGAACTGAAGCTTTCTTT. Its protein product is CASSFLGGNRRTEAFF. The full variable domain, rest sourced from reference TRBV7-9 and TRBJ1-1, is DTGVSQNPRHKITKRGQNVTFRCDPISEHNRLYWYRQTLGQGPEFLTYFQNEAQLEKSRLLSDRFSAERPKGSFSTLEIQRTEQGDSAMYLCASSFLGGNRRTEAFFGQGTRLTVV.

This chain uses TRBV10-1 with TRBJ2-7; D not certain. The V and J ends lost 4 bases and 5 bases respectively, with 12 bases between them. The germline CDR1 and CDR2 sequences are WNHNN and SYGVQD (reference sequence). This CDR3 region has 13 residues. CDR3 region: CASSGRSLDEQYF. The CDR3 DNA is TGCGCCAGCAGTGGTAGGAGTCTAGACGAGCAGTACTTC.

DNA for the CDR3: TGCAGCTCCACTTACTACAATGAGCAGTTCTTC. Translated: CSSTYYNEQFF. This chain uses TRBV29-1 with TRBJ2-1; the D is unclear. The ends were cut back, 8 bases at V and 3 bases at J, with 8 bases in the middle. CDR3 length equals 11 residues. Looked up from germline, CDR1 is SQVTM and CDR2 is ANQGSEA.

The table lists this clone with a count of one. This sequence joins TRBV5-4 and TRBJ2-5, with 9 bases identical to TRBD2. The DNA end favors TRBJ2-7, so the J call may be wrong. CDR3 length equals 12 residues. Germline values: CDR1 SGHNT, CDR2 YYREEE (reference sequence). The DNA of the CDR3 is TGTGCCAGCGGGACTAGCTCTTACGAGCAGTACTTC. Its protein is CASGTSSYEQYF.

CDR3 region: CASSQVASGTGFTGELFF. The CDR3 DNA reads as TGTGCCAGCAGCCAAGTCGCCTCGGGGACAGGGTTCACCGGGGAGCTGTTTTTT. The V call is TRBV4-2, the J call TRBJ2-2; 9 bases map to TRBD1. CDR1 is LGHNA, CDR2 YNFKEQ, per germline. This CDR3 has 18 residues. The ends lost 1 base at V and 4 bases at J; junction bases unmatched: 10.

CDR3 region: CASSPNPRLAGGVGQFF. The CDR3 DNA is TGTGCCAGCAGCCCTAACCCCAGGCTAGCGGGTGGGGTGGGGCAGTTCTTC. The rearrangement uses TRBV14 and TRBJ2-1; 8 nucleotides align to TRBD2. V shed 4 bases, J shed 12 bases, and the junction held 20 bases outside the gene matches. CDR1 and CDR2 from the germline V gene are SGHDN and FVKESK. The CDR3 consists of 17 residues.

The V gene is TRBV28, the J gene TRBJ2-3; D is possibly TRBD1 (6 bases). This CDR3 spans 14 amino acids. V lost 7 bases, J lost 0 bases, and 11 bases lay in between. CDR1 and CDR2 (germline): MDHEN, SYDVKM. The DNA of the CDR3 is TGTGCCAGCATCAAGGACAGAAGCACAGATACGCAGTATTTT. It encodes CASIKDRSTDTQYF.

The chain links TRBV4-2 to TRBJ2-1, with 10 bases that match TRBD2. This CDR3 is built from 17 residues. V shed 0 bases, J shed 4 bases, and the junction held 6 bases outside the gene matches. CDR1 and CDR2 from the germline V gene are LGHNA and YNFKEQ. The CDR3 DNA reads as TGTGCCAGCAGCCAAGATGTGGGACTAGCGTCTTACAATGAGCAGTTCTTC. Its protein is CASSQDVGLASYNEQFF.

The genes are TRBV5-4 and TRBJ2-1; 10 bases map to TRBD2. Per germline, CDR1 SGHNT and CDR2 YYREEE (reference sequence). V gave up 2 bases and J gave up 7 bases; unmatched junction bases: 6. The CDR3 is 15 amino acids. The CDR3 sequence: CASSLPTSGRNEQFF. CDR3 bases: TGTGCCAGCAGCTTACCGACTAGCGGGCGGAATGAGCAGTTCTTC. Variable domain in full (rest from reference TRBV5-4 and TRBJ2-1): ETGVTQSPTHLIKTRGQQVTLRCSSQSGHNTVSWYQQALGQGPQFIFQYYREEENGRGNFPPRFSGLQFPNYSSELNVNALELDDSALYLCASSLPTSGRNEQFFGPGTRLTVL.

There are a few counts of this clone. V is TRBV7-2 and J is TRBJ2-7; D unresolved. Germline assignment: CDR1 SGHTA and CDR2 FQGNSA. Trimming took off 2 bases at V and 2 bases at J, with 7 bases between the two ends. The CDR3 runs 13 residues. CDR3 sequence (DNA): TGTGCCAGCAGCTTACCCCCGGCCTACGAGCAGTACTTC. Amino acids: CASSLPPAYEQYF.

The CDR3 protein is CAISDMSGGPQGEFF. CDR3 sequence (DNA): TGTGCCATCAGTGATATGAGCGGGGGGCCACAGGGGGAGTTCTTC. The chain combines TRBV10-3 with TRBJ2-1, with D perhaps TRBD2 (9 bases). Germline loops: CDR1 ENHRY, CDR2 SYGVKD. The CDR3 sequence is 15 residues long. Trimming left V 3 bases short and J 14 bases short, with 23 bases between.

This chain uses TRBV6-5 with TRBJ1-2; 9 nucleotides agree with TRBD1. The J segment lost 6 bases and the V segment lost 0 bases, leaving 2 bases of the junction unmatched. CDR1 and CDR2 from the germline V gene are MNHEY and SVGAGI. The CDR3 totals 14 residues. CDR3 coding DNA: TGTGCCAGCAGTTACTCGGGACAGGGTAATGGCTACACCTTC. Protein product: CASSYSGQGNGYTF.

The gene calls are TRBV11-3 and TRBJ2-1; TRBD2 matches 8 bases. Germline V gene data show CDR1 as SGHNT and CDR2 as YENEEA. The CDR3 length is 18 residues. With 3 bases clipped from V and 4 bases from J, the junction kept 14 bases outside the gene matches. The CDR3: CASSFGLGRGRSYNEQFF. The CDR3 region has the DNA TGTGCCAGCAGCTTTGGTCTAGGACGCGGGAGGTCTTACAATGAGCAGTTCTTC.